This T cell receptor beta chain is from a study of T cells expressing NK-cell markers. Study-wide context: The TCR beta repertoires were obtained from sorted CD3+CD56+NKG2C+, CD3+CD56+NKG2C- and CD3+CD56-NKG2C+ T cells.

The CDR3 contains 15 residues. The germline V gene encodes CDR1 DFQATT and CDR2 SNEGSKA (reference sequence). No DNA is given; TCRdb re-called the 5' RACE reads and lists each CDR3 protein once. This sample's table reports 250,000 to 300,000 distinct CDR3 sequences. Study results and caveats: The contribution of dominant NKG2C+ clonotypes to CD8+ T cells in about six donors was roughly 1.0-7.0%. Where several donors were concerned, these clonotypes also led the CD3+CD56-NKG2C+ fraction.

On this clonotype itself: Its antigen is undetermined.

The receptor comes from a man between 18 and 35 years old in good health. Sequenced input: blood T cells: a sorted CD56 or NKG2C T cell subset, CD4+ or CD8+ T cells, or bulk PBMC T cells (not recorded which). The V and J genes are TRBV20-1 and TRBJ1-3; the TRBD1 assignment by TCRdb is unverifiable without DNA. CDR3 loop: CSAQDSDHSGNTIYF.